This T cell receptor (beta chain) was identified in a study of T-cell reconstitution after alpha-beta-depleted transplantation in children (dated by TCRdb to 2016 to 2017). About the study as a whole: T-cell immune reconstitution after TCRalphabeta/CD19-depleted allogeneic hematopoietic cell transplantation in children was quantitatively tracked in the study by means of TCR repertoire profiling.

This clonotype was observed at least ten times. Its antigen is unknown. The record has no base qualities; no much larger clone is one base away. What the treatment or condition label conveys for this sample: allogeneic hematopoietic cell transplantation with graft depleted of TCRalphabeta T cells and CD19 B cells. The transplant recipients were children given TCRalphabeta/CD19-depleted allogeneic hematopoietic cell grafts. What the research found in general, with its limitations: In some patients, high TCRbeta diversity at day 60 was attributed to recipient T cells and intrathymic progenitors that had survived conditioning. Over subsequent months, a decline in hyperexpanded clone frequencies was noted, and after one year, T-cell counts and TCRbeta diversity were mostly ascribed to newly produced T cells. Apparently early alphabetaT-cell count recovery about two months after transplant reportedly relied on only several hundred rapidly expanded clones derived from non-depleted graft cells.

Inclusive of the bounding cysteine and phenylalanine, the CDR3 is 10 residues long. Only CDR3 DNA is held: 30 bases, read in frame from base 1. V gives up 6 bases and J gives up 7 bases, and the segment between their germline ends measures 3 bases. The library came from PCR. This sample was sequenced with an Illumina HiSeq 2500. To normalize quantification of the TCRbeta repertoire, the TCR libraries were built with molecular barcoding that relied on unique molecular identifiers. The raw public data were reprocessed by TCRdb itself: fastp quality trimming at Q25, MiXCR clonotype calling, in-frame beta chains only. Every entry covers one CDR3 protein and lists the most common genes and DNA from its rows. A total of approximately 190,000 distinct CDR3 sequences appear in this sample, around 7.7% of them only once. The leading ten clones occupy less than 40% of the sample.

Recombination linked TRBV12-3 or TRBV12-4 to TRBJ2-2; no D gene call is confident. The sample in question was PBMCs, mostly from graft donor cells, obtained 360 days after TCRalphabeta/CD19-depleted stem cell transplant. The receptor's source is a male patient aged 2 to 10 who had a stem cell transplant for acute myeloid leukemia, so the T cells may come from the graft donor. The nucleotide sequence reads TGTGCCAGCAGGGACGGGGAGCTGTTTTTT. Protein translation: CASRDGELFF.